This T cell receptor (beta chain) emerged from a study of CD8+CD57+ T cells in acquired aplastic anemia. Study observations and caveats: Patient and control CD8+ Simpson's diversity was not significantly different.

Whoever was chosen for sequencing had shown CD8+CD57+ cell expansion by flow cytometry. The patients all had a severe acquired aplastic anemia diagnosis. According to the study, genomic DNA was the template for TCR beta VDJ and CDR3 profiling. One entry per CDR3 protein results from TCRdb running MiXCR on the reads. In the table there are a few hundred thousand distinct CDR3 sequences, under 55% of which are singletons. A note on this clonotype: Its antigen is unknown.

The length of the CDR3 is 15 residues. After removal of 5 bases from V and 5 bases from J, the junction contained 8 bases not matched to a gene. Germline values: CDR1 SEHNR, CDR2 FQNEAQ (reference sequence). The clonotype was recovered from a human donor with aplastic anemia. Sequenced material: sorted CD4+, CD8+, or CD8+CD57+ T cells (not recorded which) from PBMCs. The chain links TRBV7-9 to TRBJ2-3; 9 bases are a match to TRBD2. The CDR3 bases are TGTGCCAGCAGCCAGAATAGCGGGGGCATAGATACGCAGTATTTT. It specifies CASSQNSGGIDTQYF.